A single TCR beta chain is shown here with its context. The antigen is undetermined. TCRdb reworked the 5' RACE reads into one entry per CDR3 protein, no DNA. In all, the sample yields about 410,000 distinct CDR3 sequences. Per the germline V gene, CDR1 is GTSNPN and CDR2 is SVGIG (reference sequence). The CDR3 covers 15 residues. These data belong to a study of T cells expressing NK-cell markers. Overall study: Sequencing of TCR beta repertoires drew on sorted CD3+CD56+NKG2C+, CD3+CD56+NKG2C- and CD3+CD56-NKG2C+ T cells. One of eight sequenced donors was HCMV-seronegative; the other seven were seropositive. Findings of the study overall: Roughly 6 of the donors carried dominant NKG2C+ clonotypes that took up about 1.0-7.0% of their CD8+ T cells.

The sequence was obtained from a woman in her 50s in good health. The sequencing sample was made of blood T cells: a sorted CD56 or NKG2C T cell subset, CD4+ or CD8+ T cells, or bulk PBMC T cells (not recorded which). This chain joins TRBV30 and TRBJ1-4. The CDR3 reads CAWSVWWPTNEKLFF. Together with reference TRBV30 and TRBJ1-4, the CDR3 gives the full variable domain: SQTIHQWPATLVQPVGSPLSLECTVEGTSNPNLYWYRQAAGRGLQLLFYSVGIGQISSEVPQNLSASRPQDRQFILSSKKLLLSDSGFYLCAWSVWWPTNEKLFFGSGTQLSVL.